A single sample gave rise to the 19 T cell receptor beta chains below, sequenced in a study of T-cell reconstitution after alpha-beta-depleted transplantation in children (dated by TCRdb to the mid-2010s). The treatment or condition label here, explained by the study, means: allogeneic hematopoietic cell transplantation with graft depleted of TCRalphabeta T cells and CD19 B cells. The library was prepared using PCR. Sequencing was carried out with an Illumina HiSeq 2500. Molecular barcoding was employed in the preparation of TCR libraries, with unique molecular identifiers being used to normalize TCRbeta repertoire quantification. The public reads were quality trimmed at Q25 with fastp and then assembled into clones with MiXCR by TCRdb, keeping productive beta chains. Entries are consolidated by CDR3 protein sequence, retaining the most common genes and DNA. The sample table holds about 77,000 distinct CDR3 sequences, of which roughly 18% were seen once. The top ten constitute roughly half of the sample.

Specimen: PBMCs, mostly from graft donor cells, collected 360 days after TCRalphabeta/CD19-depleted stem cell transplant. These receptors originate from a male patient between 2 and 10 years old who had a stem cell transplant for acute lymphoblastic leukemia, so the T cells may come from the graft donor.

The V and J genes are TRBV5-1 and TRBJ1-5, with D possibly being TRBD1 (6 bases). Germline CDR1 reads SGHRS; CDR2 reads YFSETQ. V was cut by 3 bases and J by 5 bases, with 15 bases left in between. This CDR3 region has 15 residues. CDR3 sequence: CASSSVGGPHQPQHF. CDR3 coding DNA: TGCGCCAGCAGCTCGGTTGGGGGCCCTCATCAGCCCCAGCATTTT.

This clonotype was seen only a few times. This sequence joins TRBV12-3 or TRBV12-4 and TRBJ1-2; D is undetermined. The ends were cut back, 3 bases at V and 4 bases at J, with 9 bases in the middle. The CDR3 covers 13 residues. The CDR3 bases are TGTGCCAGCAGTTTGGAGGGCGGCTATGGCTACACCTTC. Amino acid sequence: CASSLEGGYGYTF.

The J gene is TRBJ2-7, the V gene TRBV5-6; D may be TRBD1 (6 bases). V was clipped by 6 bases and J by 3 bases, with 16 bases between them. Germline V CDR1 and CDR2: SGHDT, YYEEEE. The CDR3 is made up of 14 amino acids. The CDR3 coding sequence is TGTGCCAGCACCCGGACAGACTCTTACTACGAGCAGTACTTC. This encodes CASTRTDSYYEQYF.

CDR3 bases: TGCGCCAGCCAGAGCAGGTCTTCTGGGGCCAACGTCCTGACTTTC. Translating gives CASQSRSSGANVLTF. This sequence joins TRBV5-1 and TRBJ2-6; D unresolved. V was shortened by 7 bases and J by 1 base, with 12 bases between the two germline ends. CDR3 length equals 15 residues. Germline CDR1 and CDR2: SGHRS and YFSETQ.

This clonotype has only a few counts. The chain combines TRBV5-1 with TRBJ1-2, with D possibly matching TRBD1 (6 bases). The CDR3 sequence is 12 residues long. CDR1 SGHRS and CDR2 YFSETQ come from the germline V gene. Trimming took 3 bases from V and 4 from J, leaving 7 bases between them. This chain's CDR3 is CASSSDSYGYTF. The CDR3 DNA is TGCGCCAGCAGCTCGGACAGCTATGGCTACACCTTC.

The CDR3 region is CSARDWQGANIQYF. In DNA, the CDR3 is TGCAGTGCTAGAGATTGGCAGGGGGCTAACATTCAGTACTTC. This rearrangement joins TRBV20-1 to TRBJ2-4; 8 positions match TRBD1. The trim removed 0 bases at V and 7 bases at J, leaving 5 bases unmatched. Germline V CDR1 and CDR2: DFQATT, SNEGSKA (reference sequence). The CDR3 totals 14 residues.

V is TRBV7-8 and J is TRBJ2-1, with a possible D match to TRBD1 (5 bases). The ends were cut back, 5 bases at V and 6 bases at J, with 17 bases in the middle. Germline CDR1 and CDR2: SGHVS and FQNEAQ. The CDR3 consists of 15 residues. DNA for the CDR3: TGTGCCAGCAGCCCTAAGGGGCTCAGGCGCAATGAGCAGTTCTTC. Encoded protein: CASSPKGLRRNEQFF.

The V call is TRBV5-1, the J call TRBJ2-5; D is unclear. The CDR3 runs 13 residues. V lost 2 bases and J lost 5, with 10 bases in between. Germline values: CDR1 SGHRS, CDR2 YFSETQ. CDR3 protein: CASSFGLGETQYF. The CDR3, as DNA: TGCGCCAGCAGCTTCGGGCTAGGTGAGACCCAGTACTTC.

This clonotype showed up many times. This sequence joins TRBV5-1 and TRBJ2-7, with D perhaps TRBD2 (5 bases). CDR1 and CDR2 (germline): SGHRS, YFSETQ. The CDR3 length is 15 residues. V lost 4 bases and J 3 bases, leaving 17 bases between the germline ends. CDR3 sequence: CASSTHGAGNYEQYF. DNA of the CDR3: TGCGCCAGCAGCACCCACGGCGCCGGGAACTACGAGCAGTACTTC.

V is TRBV5-1 and J is TRBJ2-7; 8 nucleotides agree with TRBD2. Trimming removed 4 bases from V and 2 bases from J; junction bases left unmatched: 8. The CDR3 has 15 residues. Germline V gives CDR1 SGHRS, CDR2 YFSETQ. CDR3 sequence: CASSRTSGPTYEQYF. CDR3 nucleotides: TGCGCCAGCAGCCGAACTAGCGGCCCTACCTACGAGCAGTACTTC.

This clonotype was detected only a few times. The chain has TRBV6-5 and TRBJ1-4, with D hard to call. In germline, CDR1 is MNHEY, CDR2 SVGAGI. The length of the CDR3 is 16 residues. The V end lost 0 bases, the J end lost 0 bases, and 8 bases lay between the germline ends. The CDR3 here is CASSYSLRATNEKLFF. DNA for the CDR3: TGTGCCAGCAGTTACTCGTTGCGTGCAACTAATGAAAAACTGTTTTTT.

V usage is TRBV24-1 and J usage is TRBJ2-7; 10 bases are a match to TRBD2. The germline V gene has CDR1 KGHDR and CDR2 SFDVKD. The CDR3 has 16 residues. Trimming took 1 base from V and 2 from J; bases not matched to a gene: 4. In DNA form, the CDR3 reads TGTGCCACCAGTGATTTCACAGCGGGAGGGGCCTACGAGCAGTACTTC. Protein product: CATSDFTAGGAYEQYF.

V usage is TRBV2 and J usage is TRBJ2-7; D possibly corresponds to TRBD1 (6 bases). V was shortened by 5 bases and J by 1 base, with 12 bases between the two germline ends. CDR1 is SNHLY, CDR2 FYNNEI, per germline. This CDR3 has 14 amino acids. The CDR3 reads CASSTDRLSYEQYF. In DNA, the CDR3 is TGTGCCAGCAGTACGGACAGACTATCCTACGAGCAGTACTTC.

V usage is TRBV11-1 and J usage is TRBJ2-7, with 8 positions matching TRBD1. V shed 3 bases and J 2 bases; nucleotides not matched to a gene: 15. This CDR3 has 18 residues. Germline V gene sequence: CDR1 SGHAT, CDR2 FQDESV (reference sequence). The CDR3 region is CASSFSPIRDRRTYEQYF. CDR3 DNA sequence: TGTGCCAGCAGCTTTTCTCCCATCCGGGACAGGAGAACCTACGAGCAGTACTTC.

The chain recombines TRBV28 with TRBJ2-5; 10 positions match TRBD2. Germline-derived CDR1 and CDR2 are MDHEN and SYDVKM. Trimming cost V 3 bases and J 0 bases; bases outside gene matches: 7. The CDR3 length is 17 residues. CDR3 loop: CASSFFPGLADQETQYF. CDR3 sequence (DNA): TGTGCCAGCAGTTTCTTCCCCGGACTAGCGGACCAAGAGACCCAGTACTTC. Full variable domain (missing parts from reference TRBV28 and TRBJ2-5): DVKVTQSSRYLVKRTGEKVFLECVQDMDHENMFWYRQDPGLGLRLIYFSYDVKMKEKGDIPEGYSVSREKKERFSLILESASTNQTSMYLCASSFFPGLADQETQYFGPGTRLLVL.

This chain uses TRBV12-3 or TRBV12-4 with TRBJ2-2; D gene unclear. The V end lost 3 bases, the J end lost 2 bases, and 10 bases lay between the germline ends. The CDR3 runs to 15 residues. CDR3 sequence: CASSFGSLNTGELFF. CDR3 DNA: TGTGCCAGCAGTTTTGGGTCCTTAAACACCGGGGAGCTGTTTTTT.

This clonotype has a handful of counts. The gene calls are TRBV10-3 and TRBJ1-1; D is unresolved. V was pared by 2 bases and J by 1 base, with 5 bases between. Germline assignment: CDR1 ENHRY and CDR2 SYGVKD. The CDR3 spans 13 residues. The CDR3 protein is CAISERGNTEAFF. The CDR3 region has the DNA TGTGCCATCAGTGAGCGAGGGAACACTGAAGCTTTCTTT.

Only a few counts were recorded for this clonotype. The chain recombines TRBV7-9 with TRBJ2-2, with 7 bases that match TRBD2. This CDR3 region has 17 residues. Trimming took 5 bases from V and 1 from J; bases not matched to a gene: 10. CDR1 and CDR2 from the germline V gene are SEHNR and FQNEAQ (reference sequence). The CDR3 loop reads CASSQFPTSMNTGELFF. The CDR3 coding sequence is TGTGCCAGCAGCCAGTTTCCGACTAGCATGAACACCGGGGAGCTGTTTTTT. Based on the CDR3 plus reference TRBV7-9 and TRBJ2-2, the full variable domain is DTGVSQNPRHKITKRGQNVTFRCDPISEHNRLYWYRQTLGQGPEFLTYFQNEAQLEKSRLLSDRFSAERPKGSFSTLEIQRTEQGDSAMYLCASSQFPTSMNTGELFFGEGSRLTVL.

V gene TRBV5-1 combines with J gene TRBJ2-1; 14 bases agree with TRBD2. This CDR3 spans 15 amino acids. Germline CDR1 SGHRS, CDR2 YFSETQ. The junction had 5 bases not matched to a gene; V was cut back by 4 bases and J by 8 bases. The CDR3 region has the DNA TGCGCCAGCAGCACGGGACTAGCGGGAGTCGATGAGCAGTTCTTC. This translates into CASSTGLAGVDEQFF.